This T cell receptor beta chain is drawn from a study of T cells in Graves' hyperthyroidism and ophthalmopathy. In the study overall: Staff took peripheral blood when the initial diagnosis was made, before any treatment began. Study observations and caveats: Peripheral blood also featured most of the thyroid clonotypes expanded above 0.001.

The CDR3 is 16 residues long. Trimming removed 4 bases at V and 4 bases at J, with 18 bases between. CDR1 is SGDLS and CDR2 is YYNGEE in the germline V gene. RNA transcripts were the template for amplifying TCR beta CDR3 regions. HTBI primers were used for first-round RT-PCR of the TCR CDR3. TCRdb redid the calling of the multiplex PCR reads with MiXCR, one entry per CDR3 protein. The data contain roughly 500,000 distinct CDR3 sequences, approximately 22% of them singletons. Clinical symptoms, serum thyroxine and TRAb, thyroid ultrasound and orbital computed tomography together formed the diagnostic basis. PBMCs were obtained from over 8.5 ml fresh peripheral blood. As for this clonotype: As yet, its antigen is unknown.

V gene TRBV9 combines with J gene TRBJ2-1; a weak D match, TRBD2 (5 bases). The sample taken for sequencing was blood. This TCR was sampled from a woman aged 65 to 85 with Graves' ophthalmopathy. The CDR3 sequence: CASSLADSQSYNEQFF. The CDR3 nucleotides read TGTGCCAGCAGCCTAGCAGACTCACAGTCTTACAATGAGCAGTTCTTC. Full variable domain (rest looked up from reference TRBV9 and TRBJ2-1): DSGVTQTPKHLITATGQRVTLRCSPRSGDLSVYWYQQSLDQGLQFLIQYYNGEERAKGNILERFSAQQFPDLHSELNLSSLELGDSALYFCASSLADSQSYNEQFFGPGTRLTVL.